The clone carrying this T cell receptor (beta chain) was counted a few times. The V gene end was trimmed by 4 bases and the J gene end by 6 bases; junction bases not matched to a gene: 18. CDR1 and CDR2 from the germline V gene are SGDLS and YYNGEE. There are 17 residues in the CDR3. These data belong to a study of CD8 T cells in ankylosing spondylitis. Via MiXCR, TCRdb re-called the 5' RACE reads, giving one row per CDR3 protein. Of more than 300,000 distinct CDR3 sequences detected, roughly 12% appear once; the ten largest clones hold about 10%. This clonotype was obtained from a female donor with ankylosing spondylitis or in good health (not recorded which). Sequenced input: blood, either unsorted or a sorted T cell fraction (not recorded which). V is TRBV9 and J is TRBJ2-5, with 7 bases lining up with TRBD2. In nucleotides, the CDR3 is TGTGCCAGCAGCCCCCCCTTTGAAAGCGGGGTCACGAAGACCCAGTACTTC. Its protein product is CASSPPFESGVTKTQYF.